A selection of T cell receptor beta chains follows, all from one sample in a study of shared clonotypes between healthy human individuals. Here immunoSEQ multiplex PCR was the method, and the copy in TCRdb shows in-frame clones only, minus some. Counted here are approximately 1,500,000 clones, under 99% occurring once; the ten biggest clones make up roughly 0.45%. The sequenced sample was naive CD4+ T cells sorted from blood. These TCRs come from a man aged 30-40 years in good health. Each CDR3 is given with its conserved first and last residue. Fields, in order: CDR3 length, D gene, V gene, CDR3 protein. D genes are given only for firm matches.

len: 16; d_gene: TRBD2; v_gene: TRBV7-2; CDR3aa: CASSHLAGDRVREQYF
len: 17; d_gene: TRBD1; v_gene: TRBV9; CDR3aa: CASSETPRQGAGNEQFF
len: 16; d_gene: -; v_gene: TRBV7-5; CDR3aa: CVRSLFGDKEPDTQYF
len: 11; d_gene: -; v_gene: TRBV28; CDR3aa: CASRDPAEAFF
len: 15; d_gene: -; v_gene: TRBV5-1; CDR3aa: CASSPARSVLYEQYF
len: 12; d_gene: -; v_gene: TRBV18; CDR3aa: CASSPVGETQYF
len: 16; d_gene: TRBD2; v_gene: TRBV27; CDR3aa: CASSLASSGRINEQYF
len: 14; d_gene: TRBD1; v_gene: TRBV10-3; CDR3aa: CAINPGGGYTEAFF
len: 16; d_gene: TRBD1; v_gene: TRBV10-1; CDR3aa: CASSEIPGQGADTQYF
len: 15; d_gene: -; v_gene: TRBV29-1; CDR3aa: CSVEGRGQSTDTQYF
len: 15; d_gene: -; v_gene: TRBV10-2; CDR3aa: CASSEFSGNTGELFF
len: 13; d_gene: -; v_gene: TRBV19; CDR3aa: CASRQGVQTEAFF
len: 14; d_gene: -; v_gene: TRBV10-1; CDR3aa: CASSESGRSYEQYF
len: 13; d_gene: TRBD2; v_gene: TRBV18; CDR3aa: CASSSLGRGEQFF
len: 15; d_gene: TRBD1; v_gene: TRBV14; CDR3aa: CASSPWDRGPYEQYF
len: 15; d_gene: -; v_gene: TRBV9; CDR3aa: CASSSSDYTSYEQYF
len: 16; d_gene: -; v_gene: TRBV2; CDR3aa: CASTVDRVLSNYGYTF
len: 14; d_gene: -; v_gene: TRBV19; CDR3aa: CASTHRGVGNTIYF
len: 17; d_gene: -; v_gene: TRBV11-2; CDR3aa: CASSRGLAGQSYNEQFF
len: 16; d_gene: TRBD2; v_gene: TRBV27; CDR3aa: CASSFSGSYRDNEQFF
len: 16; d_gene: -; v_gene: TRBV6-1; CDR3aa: CASSGFGQGTTGELFF
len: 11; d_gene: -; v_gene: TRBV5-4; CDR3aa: CASSDRLEQYF
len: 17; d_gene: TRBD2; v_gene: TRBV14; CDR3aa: CASSDPLLAGSTDTQYF
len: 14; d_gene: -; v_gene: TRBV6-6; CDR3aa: CASSYQRSTDTQYF
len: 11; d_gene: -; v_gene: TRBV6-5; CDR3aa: CASSYRYTQYF
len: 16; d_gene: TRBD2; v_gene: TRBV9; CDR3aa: CASSPRAAGGAYEQYF
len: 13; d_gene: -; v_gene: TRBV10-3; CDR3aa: CAITQDGPTQQYF
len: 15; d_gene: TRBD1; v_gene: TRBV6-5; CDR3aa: CASSTAGGGFYGYTF
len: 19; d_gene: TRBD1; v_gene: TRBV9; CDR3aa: CASSVEVNRGNSGANVLTF
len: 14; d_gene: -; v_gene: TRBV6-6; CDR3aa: CASIRSQGANVLTF
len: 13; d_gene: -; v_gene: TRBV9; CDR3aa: CASSERGTAEQYF
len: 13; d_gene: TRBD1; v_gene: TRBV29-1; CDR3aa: CSAGTVLTDTQYF
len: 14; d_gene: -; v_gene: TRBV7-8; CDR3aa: CASSLSRALYEQYF
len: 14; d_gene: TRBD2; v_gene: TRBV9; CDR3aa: CASSVGAGESEQFF
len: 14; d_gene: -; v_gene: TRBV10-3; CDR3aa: CAIKEEGRTGELFF
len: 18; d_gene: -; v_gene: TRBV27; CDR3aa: CASSLGLGGLPNTGELFF
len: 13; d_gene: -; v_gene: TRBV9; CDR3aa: CASSVDGNYGYTF
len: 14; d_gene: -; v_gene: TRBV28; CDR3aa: CASTGARDNQPQHF
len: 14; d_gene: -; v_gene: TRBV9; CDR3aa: CASSRDLPGDTQYF
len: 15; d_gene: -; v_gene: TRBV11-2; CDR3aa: CASSLDHQGSQPQHF
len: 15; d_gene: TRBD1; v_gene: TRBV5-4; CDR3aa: CASSSVQGSTDTQYF
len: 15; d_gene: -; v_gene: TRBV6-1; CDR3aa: CASSELYRKPGGYTF
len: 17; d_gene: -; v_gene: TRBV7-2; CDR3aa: CASSSTRTDANTGELFF
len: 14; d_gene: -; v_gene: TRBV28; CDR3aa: CASRERGIGEKLFF
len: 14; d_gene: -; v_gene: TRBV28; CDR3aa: CASSLTAMNTEAFF
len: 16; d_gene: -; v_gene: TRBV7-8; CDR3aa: CASSSRGGLSNNEQFF
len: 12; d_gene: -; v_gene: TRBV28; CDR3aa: CASSFLGYGYTF
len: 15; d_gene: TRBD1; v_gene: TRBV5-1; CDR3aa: CASSFGDRDSYEQYF
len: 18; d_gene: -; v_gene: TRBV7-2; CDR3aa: CASSSRGGGLGRYNEQFF
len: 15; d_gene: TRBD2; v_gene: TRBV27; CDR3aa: CASSIIASGRGTQYF
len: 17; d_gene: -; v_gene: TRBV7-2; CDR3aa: CASSITSSRASYNEQFF
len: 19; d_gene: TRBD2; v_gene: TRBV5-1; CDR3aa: CASSLDGTSDRTSSYEQYF
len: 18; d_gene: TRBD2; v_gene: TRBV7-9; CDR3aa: CASSLGLAGGPLTYEQYF
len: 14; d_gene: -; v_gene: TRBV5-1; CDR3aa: CASSPTGMGTEAFF
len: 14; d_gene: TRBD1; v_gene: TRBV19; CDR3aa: CASSVDRGRYEQYF